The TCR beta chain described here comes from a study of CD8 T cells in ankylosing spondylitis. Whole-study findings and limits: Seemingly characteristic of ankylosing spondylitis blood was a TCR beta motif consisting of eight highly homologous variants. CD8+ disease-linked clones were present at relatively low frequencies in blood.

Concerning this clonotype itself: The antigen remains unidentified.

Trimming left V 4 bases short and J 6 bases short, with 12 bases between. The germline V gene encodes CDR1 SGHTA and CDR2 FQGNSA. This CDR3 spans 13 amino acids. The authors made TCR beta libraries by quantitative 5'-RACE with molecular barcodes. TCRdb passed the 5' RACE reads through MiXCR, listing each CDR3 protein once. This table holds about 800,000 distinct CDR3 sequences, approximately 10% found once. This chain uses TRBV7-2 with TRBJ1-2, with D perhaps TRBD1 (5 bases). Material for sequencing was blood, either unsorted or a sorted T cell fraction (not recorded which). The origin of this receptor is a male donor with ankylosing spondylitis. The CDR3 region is CASSSLRGHGYTF. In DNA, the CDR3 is TGTGCCAGCAGCTCACTAAGGGGCCATGGCTACACCTTC.